This T cell receptor (beta chain) is from a study of OX40 agonist ivuxolimab in advanced cancers. Whole-study context: One patient with hepatocellular carcinoma and two with cutaneous melanoma, three in all, had partial responses.

Sequencing was performed with immunoSEQ multiplex PCR; in TCRdb, only in-frame clones are kept and a portion is missing. The table records 60,000 to 75,000 clones, approximately 91% of them present only once. Patients were ruled out by autoimmune disease history or systemic immunosuppression. The sample here was CD4+ or CD8+ T cells sorted from blood, taken in a trial of the OX40 agonist ivuxolimab. This receptor was taken from an adult with an advanced solid tumor such as melanoma, head and neck, liver or kidney cancer.

The CDR3 DNA reads TGTGCCAGCAGCATCCCAACAGGAAGCTATGGCTACACCTTC. As protein: CASSIPTGSYGYTF. V and J are TRBV13 and TRBJ1-2; D may be TRBD1 (5 bases). From germline, CDR1 is PRHDT and CDR2 FYEKMQ (reference sequence). V was trimmed by 5 bases and J by 4 bases, leaving 14 bases between them. The CDR3 covers 14 residues.